The T cell receptor beta chain described here comes from a study of blood T cell repertoires in COVID-19. Study summary: COVID-19 samples from acute and convalescent phases originated in the United States, Italy and Spain.

V was pared by 5 bases and J by 1 base, with 9 bases of the junction left unmatched. The CDR3 has 16 amino acids. Germline V CDR1 and CDR2: SQVTM, ANQGSEA. Source study methods: Estimates of nucleated cell counts were drawn from the amplification of reference gene primers. Generated by immunoSEQ multiplex PCR, the TCRdb table keeps only in-frame clones and is missing some. D and trimming come from the DNA, and the V and J calls and clone size come from that table. The sample holds 31,000 or so clones, around 85% seen once. The source material was peripheral blood. This receptor was identified in a human donor in a cohort sampled during active COVID-19. The chain links TRBV29-1 to TRBJ1-5; 9 bases line up with TRBD1. In DNA form, the CDR3 reads TGCAGCGTTATACCGGGACAGGGAGCGAGCAATCAGCCCCAGCATTTT. This sequence encodes CSVIPGQGASNQPQHF.